This TCR beta chain comes out of a study of breast tumors, draining lymph nodes, adjacent tissues. In TCRdb, the multiplex PCR reads were re-called with MiXCR into one record per CDR3 protein. The sample yields more than 7,500 distinct CDR3 sequences, around three quarters seen once. V lost 3 bases to trimming and J lost 0 bases, with 5 bases between them. There are 13 residues in the CDR3. A word on this clonotype: The antigen is undetermined.

Study-wide results and limits: Tumor TCR diversity was below lymph nodes but above nontumor tissue. The lymph node origin of tumor T cells was framed as consistent with a hypothesis, not demonstrated. Luminal-like breast cancer showed significantly higher tumor–nontumor repertoire similarity than basal-like.

The sequencing sample was made of tumor-adjacent breast tissue. The chain combines TRBV12-3 or TRBV12-4 with TRBJ1-1, with D unresolved. The clonotype was recovered from a female donor with breast cancer. Some clones in this sample may be carry-over from other donors' samples. The CDR3 DNA sequence: TGTGCCAGCAGTTTCCGGGTGAACACTGAAGCTTTCTTT. Residues: CASSFRVNTEAFF.